These T cell receptor beta chains were read from a single sample in a study of shared clonotypes between healthy human individuals. The method was immunoSEQ multiplex PCR; TCRdb's version includes in-frame clones alone and lacks a portion of them. The sample lists some 1,400,000 clones; roughly 96% were seen once. The sequencing sample was made of naive CD4+ T cells sorted from blood. These receptors all come from a man between 25 and 39 years old in good health. The CDR3 runs from the conserved cysteine through the conserved F or W.

v_gene | CDR3aa
TRBV5-4 | CASRGPANTGELFF
TRBV18 | CASSEYGGTNTEAFF
TRBV5-6 | CASSLGIQAEQYF
TRBV30 | CAWNAWGRDEKLFF
TRBV19 | CASSGEMAGRETQYF
TRBV28 | CASSRIRNYGYTF
TRBV6-5 | CASSYYSGSTDTQYF
TRBV10-2 | CASSVVGDTGELFF
TRBV11-1 | CASSLGQVSTEAFF
TRBV10-2 | CASSAVVFGLGQETQYF
TRBV9 | CASSVGGLNNEQFF
TRBV14 | CASFRLAGVDTQYF
TRBV4-1 | CASSHRNQETQYF
TRBV6-6 | CASSPSTDTQYF
TRBV5-1 | CASSLEEPYEQYF
TRBV19 | CASSPRDSKGEQYF
TRBV7-9 | CASSFGGSTEAFF
TRBV9 | CASSVVRVRFQGTGVWVRTDTQYF
TRBV28 | CASRFSSGNSYEQYF
TRBV5-1 | CASGSGTGGDGEQFF
TRBV27 | CASSSAGGRWETQYF
TRBV30 | CAWRAGDGYTF
TRBV7-9 | CASTAADPRGGRTNEQFF
TRBV18 | CASSPPHVMNTEAFF
TRBV5-5 | CASSTTSGRLNTEAFF
TRBV9 | CASSVGTSGYQYF
TRBV7-6 | CASSLVGRGGNEQFF
TRBV20-1 | CSARPGAEAFF
TRBV28 | CASSFKSLIGQPQHF
TRBV6-5 | CASSYETRGYEQYF
TRBV7-6 | CASSFLARDQVEQFF
TRBV5-6 | CASTVQMYGEQYF